This T cell receptor (beta chain) appears in the sequencing data of a study of spatial heterogeneity in lung cancer. Study background: Raw sequencing reads included, on average, more than 8.5 appearances of each unique TCR and UMI combination.

CDR3 length: 12 residues. CDR1 and CDR2 from the germline V gene are SQVTM and ANQGSEA. The germline V and J ends were trimmed by 7 bases and 0 bases, with 8 bases remaining between them. Whole-study results and caveats: Mutation tallies in tumors tracked expanded intratumoral alpha and beta TCR counts.

TCRdb called the 5' RACE reads again in MiXCR, with one record for every CDR3 protein. The table records 5,000 to 6,000 distinct CDR3 sequences, roughly 16% of them present only once. Details on this clonotype: The antigen remains undetermined. This beta chain appears as a stray read in a library generated for alpha chains; its size is not informative.

Time point here: sample taken at primary tumor resection. The 65 or so donors had untreated early-stage non-small cell lung cancer. No cell sorting; template was whole RNA from tumor, lung tissue or PBMC. The specimen comprised lung tumor tissue, sampled at surgery. This clonotype was obtained from a male donor with early-stage non-small cell lung cancer. The chain carries TRBV29-1 and TRBJ2-3, with D maybe TRBD2 (6 bases). DNA of the CDR3: TGCAGCGGCGGGGCTAGCACAGATACGCAGTATTTT. It yields the protein CSGGASTDTQYF.